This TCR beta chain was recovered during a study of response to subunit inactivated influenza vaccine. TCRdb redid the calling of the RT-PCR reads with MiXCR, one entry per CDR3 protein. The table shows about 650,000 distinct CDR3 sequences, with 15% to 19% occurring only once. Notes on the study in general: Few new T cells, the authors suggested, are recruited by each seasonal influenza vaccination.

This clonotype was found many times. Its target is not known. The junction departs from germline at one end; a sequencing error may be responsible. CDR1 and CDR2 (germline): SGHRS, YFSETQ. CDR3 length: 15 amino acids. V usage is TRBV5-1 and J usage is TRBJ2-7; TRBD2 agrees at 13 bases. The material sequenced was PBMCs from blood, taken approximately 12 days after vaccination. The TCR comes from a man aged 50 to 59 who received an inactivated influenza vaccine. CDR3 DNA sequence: TGTGCCAGCAGCCCCGGACTAGCGGGAGCCTACGAGCAGTACTTC. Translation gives CASSPGLAGAYEQYF.